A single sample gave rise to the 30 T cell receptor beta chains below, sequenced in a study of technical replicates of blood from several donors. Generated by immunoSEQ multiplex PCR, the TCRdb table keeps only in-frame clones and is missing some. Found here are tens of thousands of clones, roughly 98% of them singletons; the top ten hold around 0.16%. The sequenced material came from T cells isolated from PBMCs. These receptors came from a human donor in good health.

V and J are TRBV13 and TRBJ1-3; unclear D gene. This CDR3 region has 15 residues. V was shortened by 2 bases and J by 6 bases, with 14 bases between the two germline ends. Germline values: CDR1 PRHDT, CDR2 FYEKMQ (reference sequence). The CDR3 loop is CASSLFVSGLNTIYF. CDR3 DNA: TGTGCCAGCAGCTTATTTGTCAGCGGGTTAAACACCATATATTTT.

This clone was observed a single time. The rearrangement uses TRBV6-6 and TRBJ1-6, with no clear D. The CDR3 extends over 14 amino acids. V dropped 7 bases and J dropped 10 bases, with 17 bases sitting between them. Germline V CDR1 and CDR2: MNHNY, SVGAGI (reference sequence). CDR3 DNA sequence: TGTGCCAGCACCTACTACCGAGGTCGATCACCCCTCCACTTT. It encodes CASTYYRGRSPLHF.

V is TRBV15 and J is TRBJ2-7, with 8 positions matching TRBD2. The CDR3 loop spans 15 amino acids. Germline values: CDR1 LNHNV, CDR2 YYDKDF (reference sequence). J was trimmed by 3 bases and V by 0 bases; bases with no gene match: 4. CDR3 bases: TGTGCCACCAGCAGAGAGCGGGAGGCTTACTACGAGCAGTACTTC. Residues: CATSREREAYYEQYF.

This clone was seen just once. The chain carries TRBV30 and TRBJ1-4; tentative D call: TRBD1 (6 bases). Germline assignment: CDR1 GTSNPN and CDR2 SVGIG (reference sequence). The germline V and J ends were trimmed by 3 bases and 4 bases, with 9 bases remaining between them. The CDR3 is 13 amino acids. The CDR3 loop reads CAWRYRVNEKLFF. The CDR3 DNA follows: TGTGCCTGGAGATACAGGGTTAATGAAAAACTGTTTTTT.

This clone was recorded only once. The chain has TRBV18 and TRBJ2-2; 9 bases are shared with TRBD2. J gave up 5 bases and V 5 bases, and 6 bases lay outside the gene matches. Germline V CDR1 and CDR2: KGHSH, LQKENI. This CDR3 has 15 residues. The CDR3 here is CASSSVAGETGELFF. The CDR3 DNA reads TGTGCCAGCTCATCGGTAGCGGGGGAGACCGGGGAGCTGTTTTTT.

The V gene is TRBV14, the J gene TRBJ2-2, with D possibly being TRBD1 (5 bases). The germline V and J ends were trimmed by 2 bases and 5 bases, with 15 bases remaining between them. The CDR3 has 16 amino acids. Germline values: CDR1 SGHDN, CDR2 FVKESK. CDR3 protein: CASSQSPGRATGELFF. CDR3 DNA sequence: TGTGCCAGCAGCCAATCCCCCGGCAGGGCTACCGGGGAGCTGTTTTTT.

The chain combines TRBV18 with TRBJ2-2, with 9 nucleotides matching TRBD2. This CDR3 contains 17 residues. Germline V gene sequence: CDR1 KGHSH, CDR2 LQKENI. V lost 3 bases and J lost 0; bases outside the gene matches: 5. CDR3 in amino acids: CASSPYGTSTNTGELFF. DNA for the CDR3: TGTGCCAGCTCACCTTACGGGACTAGCACGAACACCGGGGAGCTGTTTTTT. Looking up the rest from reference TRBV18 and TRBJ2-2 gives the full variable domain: NAGVMQNPRHLVRRRGQEARLRCSPMKGHSHVYWYRQLPEEGLKFMVYLQKENIIDESGMPKERFSAEFPKEGPSILRIQQVVRGDSAAYFCASSPYGTSTNTGELFFGEGSRLTVL.

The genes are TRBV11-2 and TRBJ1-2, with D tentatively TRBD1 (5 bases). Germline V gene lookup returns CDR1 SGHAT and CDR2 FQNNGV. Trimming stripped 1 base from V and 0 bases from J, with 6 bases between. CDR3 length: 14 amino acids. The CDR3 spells CASSLGGANYGYTF. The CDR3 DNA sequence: TGTGCCAGCAGCTTAGGGGGGGCTAACTATGGCTACACCTTC.

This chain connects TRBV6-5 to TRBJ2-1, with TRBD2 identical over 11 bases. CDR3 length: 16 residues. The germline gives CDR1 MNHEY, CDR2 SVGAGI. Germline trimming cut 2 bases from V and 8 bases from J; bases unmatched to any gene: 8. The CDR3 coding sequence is TGTGCCAGCAGTTACGCCACTAGCGGGAGTCTCTATGAGCAGTTCTTC. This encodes CASSYATSGSLYEQFF.

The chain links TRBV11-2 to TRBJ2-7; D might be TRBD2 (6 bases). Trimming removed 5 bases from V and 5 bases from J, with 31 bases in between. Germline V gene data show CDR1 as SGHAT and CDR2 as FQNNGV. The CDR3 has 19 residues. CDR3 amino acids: CASSHQTSFPSIFNDEQYF. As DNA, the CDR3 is TGTGCCAGCAGCCATCAGACTAGTTTCCCCTCCATTTTTAACGACGAGCAGTACTTC. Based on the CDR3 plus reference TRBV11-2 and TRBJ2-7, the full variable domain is EAGVAQSPRYKIIEKRQSVAFWCNPISGHATLYWYQQILGQGPKLLIQFQNNGVVDDSQLPKDRFSAERLKGVDSTLKIQPAKLEDSAVYLCASSHQTSFPSIFNDEQYFGPGTRLTVT.

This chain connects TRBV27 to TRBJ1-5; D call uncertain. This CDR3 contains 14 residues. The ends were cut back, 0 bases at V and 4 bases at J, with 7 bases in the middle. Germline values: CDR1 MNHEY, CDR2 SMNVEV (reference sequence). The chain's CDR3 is CASSLSTTNQPQHF. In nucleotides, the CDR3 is TGTGCCAGCAGTTTATCGACTACGAATCAGCCCCAGCATTTT.

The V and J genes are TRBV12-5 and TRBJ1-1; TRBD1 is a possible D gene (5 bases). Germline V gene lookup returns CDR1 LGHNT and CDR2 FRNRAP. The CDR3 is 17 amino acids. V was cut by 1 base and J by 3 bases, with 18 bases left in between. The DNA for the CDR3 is TGTGCTAGTGGTTTGGGAGTCCGGGGGATGGGTGACACTGAAGCTTTCTTT. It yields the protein CASGLGVRGMGDTEAFF.

This CDR3 is CASSEFSPSAYEQYF. The CDR3 DNA reads as TGTGCCAGCAGTGAGTTTTCGCCTAGCGCTTACGAGCAGTACTTC. The rearrangement uses TRBV6-1 and TRBJ2-7, with D possibly being TRBD2 (6 bases). Germline loops: CDR1 MNHNS, CDR2 SASEGT. CDR3 length: 15 residues. V lost 3 bases and J lost 4, with 16 bases in between.

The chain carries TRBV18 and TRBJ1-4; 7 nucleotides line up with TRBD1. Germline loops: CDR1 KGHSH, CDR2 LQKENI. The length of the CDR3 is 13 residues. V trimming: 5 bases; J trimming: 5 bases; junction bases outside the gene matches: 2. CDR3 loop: CASSKGQNEKLFF. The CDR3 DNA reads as TGTGCCAGCTCAAAGGGACAGAATGAAAAACTGTTTTTT. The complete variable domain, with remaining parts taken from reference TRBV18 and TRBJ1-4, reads NAGVMQNPRHLVRRRGQEARLRCSPMKGHSHVYWYRQLPEEGLKFMVYLQKENIIDESGMPKERFSAEFPKEGPSILRIQQVVRGDSAAYFCASSKGQNEKLFFGSGTQLSVL.

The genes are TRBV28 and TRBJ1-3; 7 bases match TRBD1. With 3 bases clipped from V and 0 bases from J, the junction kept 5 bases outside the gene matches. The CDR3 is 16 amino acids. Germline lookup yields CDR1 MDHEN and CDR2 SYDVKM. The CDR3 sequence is CASSFVRGFSGNTIYF. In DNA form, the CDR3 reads TGTGCCAGCAGTTTCGTCAGGGGGTTCTCTGGAAACACCATATATTTT. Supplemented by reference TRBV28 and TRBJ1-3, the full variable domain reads DVKVTQSSRYLVKRTGEKVFLECVQDMDHENMFWYRQDPGLGLRLIYFSYDVKMKEKGDIPEGYSVSREKKERFSLILESASTNQTSMYLCASSFVRGFSGNTIYFGEGSWLTVV.

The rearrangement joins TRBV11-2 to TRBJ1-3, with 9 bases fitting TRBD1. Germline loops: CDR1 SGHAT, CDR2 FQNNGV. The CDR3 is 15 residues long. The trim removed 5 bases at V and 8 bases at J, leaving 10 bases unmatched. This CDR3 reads CASSRWSGQGYTIYF. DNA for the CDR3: TGTGCCAGCAGCCGTTGGTCGGGACAGGGCTACACCATATATTTT.

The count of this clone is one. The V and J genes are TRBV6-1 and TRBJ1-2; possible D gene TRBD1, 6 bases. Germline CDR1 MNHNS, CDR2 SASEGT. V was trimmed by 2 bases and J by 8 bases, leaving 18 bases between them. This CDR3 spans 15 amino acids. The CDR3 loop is CASSELGGGFHGYTF. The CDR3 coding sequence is TGTGCCAGCAGTGAACTAGGGGGAGGGTTTCACGGCTACACCTTC.

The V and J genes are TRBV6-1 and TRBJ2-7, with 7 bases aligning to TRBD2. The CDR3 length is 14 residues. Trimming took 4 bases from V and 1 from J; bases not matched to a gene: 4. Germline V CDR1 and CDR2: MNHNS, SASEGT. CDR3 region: CASSVGGESYEQYF. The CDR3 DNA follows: TGTGCCAGCAGTGTGGGAGGGGAATCCTACGAGCAGTACTTC.

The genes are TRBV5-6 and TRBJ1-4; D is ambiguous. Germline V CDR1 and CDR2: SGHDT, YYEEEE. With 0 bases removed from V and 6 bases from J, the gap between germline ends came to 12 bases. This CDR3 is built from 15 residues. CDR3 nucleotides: TGTGCCAGCAGCTTGGGAGGCGGGAACGATGAAAAACTGTTTTTT. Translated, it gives CASSLGGGNDEKLFF.

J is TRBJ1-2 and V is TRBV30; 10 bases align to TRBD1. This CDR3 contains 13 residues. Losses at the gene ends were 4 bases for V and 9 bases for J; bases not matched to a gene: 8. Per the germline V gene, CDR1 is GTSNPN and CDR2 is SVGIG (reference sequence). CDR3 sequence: CAWNSGTGVRYTF. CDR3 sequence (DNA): TGTGCCTGGAATTCCGGGACAGGGGTGCGCTACACCTTC.

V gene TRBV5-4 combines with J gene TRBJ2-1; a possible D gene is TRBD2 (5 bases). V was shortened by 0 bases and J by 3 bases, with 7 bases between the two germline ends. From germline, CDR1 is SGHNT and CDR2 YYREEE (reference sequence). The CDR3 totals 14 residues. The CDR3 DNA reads TGTGCCAGCAGCTTGGCCGGGGACTACAATGAGCAGTTCTTC. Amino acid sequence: CASSLAGDYNEQFF.

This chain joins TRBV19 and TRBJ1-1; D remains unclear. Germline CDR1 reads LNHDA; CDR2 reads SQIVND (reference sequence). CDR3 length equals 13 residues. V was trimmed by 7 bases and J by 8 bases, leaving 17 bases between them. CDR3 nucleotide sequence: TGTGCCAGTACGGTGATGGGTGACTACGAAGCTTTCTTT. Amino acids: CASTVMGDYEAFF. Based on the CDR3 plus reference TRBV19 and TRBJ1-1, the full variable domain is DGGITQSPKYLFRKEGQNVTLSCEQNLNHDAMYWYRQDPGQGLRLIYYSQIVNDFQKGDIAEGYSVSREKKESFPLTVTSAQKNPTAFYLCASTVMGDYEAFFGQGTRLTVV.

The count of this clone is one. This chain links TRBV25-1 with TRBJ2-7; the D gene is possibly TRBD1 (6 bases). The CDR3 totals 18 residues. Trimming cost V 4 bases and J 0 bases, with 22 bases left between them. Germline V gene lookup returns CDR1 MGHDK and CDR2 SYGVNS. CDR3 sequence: CASSAGTYHRASSYEQYF. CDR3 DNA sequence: TGTGCCAGCAGTGCCGGGACCTATCACAGGGCCAGCTCCTACGAGCAGTACTTC.

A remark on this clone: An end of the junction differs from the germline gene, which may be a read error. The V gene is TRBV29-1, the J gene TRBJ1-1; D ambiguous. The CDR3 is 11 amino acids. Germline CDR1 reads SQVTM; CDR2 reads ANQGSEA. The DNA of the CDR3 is TGCAGCGTTGACCCCGACACGGAAGCTTTCTTT. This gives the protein CSVDPDTEAFF.

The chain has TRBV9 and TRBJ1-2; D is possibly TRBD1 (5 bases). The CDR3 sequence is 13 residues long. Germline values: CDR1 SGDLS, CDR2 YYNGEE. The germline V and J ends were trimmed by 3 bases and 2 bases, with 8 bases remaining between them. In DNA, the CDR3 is TGTGCCAGCAGCGCGGAGGGGAACTATGGCTACACCTTC. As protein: CASSAEGNYGYTF.

DNA of the CDR3: TGTGCCAGCAGTGGCCGCAGGGTGGCGGAGACCCAGTACTTC. Its protein product is CASSGRRVAETQYF. The chain uses TRBV2 and TRBJ2-5, with a possible D match to TRBD1 (5 bases). There are 14 residues in the CDR3. Germline values: CDR1 SNHLY, CDR2 FYNNEI. V lost 4 bases and J 5 bases, leaving 14 bases between the germline ends.

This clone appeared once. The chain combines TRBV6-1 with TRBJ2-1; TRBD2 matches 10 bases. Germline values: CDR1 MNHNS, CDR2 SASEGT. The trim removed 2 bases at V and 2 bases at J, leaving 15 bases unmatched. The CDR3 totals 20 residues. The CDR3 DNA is TGTGCCAGCAGTGAAAACAGCGGGGGGGGTTTTCAGGGCCCCTACAATGAGCAGTTCTTC. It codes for CASSENSGGGFQGPYNEQFF.

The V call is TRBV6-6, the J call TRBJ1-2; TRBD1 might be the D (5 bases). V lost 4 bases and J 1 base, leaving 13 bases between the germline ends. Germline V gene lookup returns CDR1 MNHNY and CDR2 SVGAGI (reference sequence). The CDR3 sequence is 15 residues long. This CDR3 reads CASSSPEGYNYGYTF. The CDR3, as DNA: TGTGCCAGCAGTTCCCCGGAGGGGTATAACTATGGCTACACCTTC.

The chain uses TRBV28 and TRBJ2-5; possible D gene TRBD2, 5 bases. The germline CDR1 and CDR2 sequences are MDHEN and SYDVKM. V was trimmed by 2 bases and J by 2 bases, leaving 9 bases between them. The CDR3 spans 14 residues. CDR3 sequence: CASSLSGFQETQYF. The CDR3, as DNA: TGTGCCAGCAGTTTAAGCGGTTTTCAAGAGACCCAGTACTTC.

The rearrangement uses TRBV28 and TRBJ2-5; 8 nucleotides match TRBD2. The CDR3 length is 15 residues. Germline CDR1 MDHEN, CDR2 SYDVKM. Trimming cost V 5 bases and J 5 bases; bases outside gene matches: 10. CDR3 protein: CASSPLSGGRETQYF. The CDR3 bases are TGTGCCAGCAGTCCCCTCAGCGGGGGCCGGGAGACCCAGTACTTC.